Listed here are 31 T cell receptor beta chains from one sample, sequenced in a study of cytomegalovirus exposure and HLA in healthy donors. 13 Jbeta primers and 60 Vbeta primers were used for the PCR. Only in-frame clones appear in the TCRdb table, and some are missing; sequencing was by immunoSEQ multiplex PCR. The sample yields about 170,000 clones, 75% to 85% seen once. Sample: PBMCs. The receptors stem from a woman between 45 and 60 years old in good health and CMV-seronegative.

The chain has TRBV7-7 and TRBJ2-1; no definite D call. The CDR3 is 13 amino acids. V gave up 2 bases and J gave up 5 bases, with 7 bases separating them. The germline V gene has CDR1 SSHAT and CDR2 FNYEAQ (reference sequence). DNA of the CDR3: TGTGCCAGCAGCTTAAATCGGGACAATGAGCAGTTCTTC. It is translated as CASSLNRDNEQFF.

This rearrangement joins TRBV6-1 to TRBJ1-3, with D hard to call. This CDR3 has 14 residues. The V end was cut by 7 bases, the J end by 0 bases, with 10 bases between. CDR1 is MNHNS, CDR2 SASEGT, per germline. For the CDR3, the DNA is TGTGCCAGCACTCAACCTAGCTCTGGAAACACCATATATTTT. Translation: CASTQPSSGNTIYF.

This clone was counted once. This sequence joins TRBV6-1 and TRBJ2-3; 10 nucleotides agree with TRBD2. Germline V gives CDR1 MNHNS, CDR2 SASEGT. This CDR3 spans 15 amino acids. V lost 6 bases, J lost 3 bases, and 6 bases stayed unmatched. The CDR3 protein is CASRTLAGETDTQYF. The CDR3 bases are TGTGCCAGCAGAACTCTAGCGGGAGAAACAGATACGCAGTATTTT.

The CDR3 bases are TGTGCCAGCAGCGTAGGAGGAGGACAGGGGTACACTGAAGCTTTCTTT. Protein: CASSVGGGQGYTEAFF. This chain links TRBV9 with TRBJ1-1; 9 nucleotides match TRBD1. This CDR3 has 16 amino acids. The germline CDR1 and CDR2 sequences are SGDLS and YYNGEE. With V trimmed by 0 bases and J by 3 bases, 6 bases remained unmatched.

The V gene is TRBV19, the J gene TRBJ1-4; TRBD1 agrees at 9 bases. This CDR3 spans 15 amino acids. Germline V lookup: CDR1 LNHDA, CDR2 SQIVND (reference sequence). V lost 7 bases and J lost 6; bases outside the gene matches: 9. CDR3 DNA: TGTGCCAGTAAGGGGATTACAGGGGGCGATGAAAAACTGTTTTTT. It is translated as CASKGITGGDEKLFF.

The J gene is TRBJ2-5, the V gene TRBV29-1; TRBD2 matches at 13 bases. The V segment lost 7 bases and the J segment 3 bases; nucleotides outside the gene matches: 5. The CDR3 totals 14 residues. The germline V gene has CDR1 SQVTM and CDR2 ANQGSEA. This chain's CDR3 is CSARGTSGEETQYF. The CDR3 region has the DNA TGCAGCGCGCGGGGGACTAGCGGGGAAGAGACCCAGTACTTC. Together with reference TRBV29-1 and TRBJ2-5, the CDR3 gives the full variable domain: SAVISQKPSRDICQRGTSLTIQCQVDSQVTMMFWYRQQPGQSLTLIATANQGSEATYESGFVIDKFPISRPNLTFSTLTVSNMSPEDSSIYLCSARGTSGEETQYFGPGTRLLVL.

There are a few counts of this clone. Here the CDR3 reads CASSLPYLAGEDTQYF. The CDR3 DNA reads as TGTGCCAGCAGTCTCCCTTATCTGGCGGGAGAAGATACGCAGTATTTT. The chain has TRBV28 and TRBJ2-3; TRBD2 matches 7 bases. CDR3 size: 16 residues. Germline-derived CDR1 and CDR2 are MDHEN and SYDVKM. The V and J ends lost 5 bases and 5 bases, in that order; junction bases with no gene match: 13. The full variable domain, completed using reference TRBV28 and TRBJ2-3, is DVKVTQSSRYLVKRTGEKVFLECVQDMDHENMFWYRQDPGLGLRLIYFSYDVKMKEKGDIPEGYSVSREKKERFSLILESASTNQTSMYLCASSLPYLAGEDTQYFGPGTRLTVL.

The V gene is TRBV27, the J gene TRBJ1-5; tentative D call: TRBD1 (5 bases). Trimming left V 0 bases short and J 3 bases short, with 9 bases between. CDR1 MNHEY and CDR2 SMNVEV come from the germline V gene (reference sequence). The CDR3 runs 15 residues. This chain's CDR3 is CASSLSGGLNQPQHF. Written as DNA, the CDR3 is TGTGCCAGCAGTTTATCGGGGGGACTCAATCAGCCCCAGCATTTT.

The chain combines TRBV7-2 with TRBJ1-1; 11 positions agree with TRBD1. V gave up 5 bases and J gave up 5 bases; unmatched junction bases: 7. This CDR3 is 15 amino acids long. CDR1 and CDR2 (germline): SGHTA, FQGNSA. This CDR3 reads CASSPRTGGATEAFF. The CDR3, as DNA: TGTGCCAGCAGCCCCCGGACAGGGGGCGCGACTGAAGCTTTCTTT.

As regards this clone: Other DNA sequences from this sample encode an identical CDR3 as well. CDR3: CASSLEAGASYEQYF. CDR3 coding DNA: TGCGCCAGCAGCTTGGAGGCAGGGGCCTCCTACGAGCAGTACTTC. The rearrangement uses TRBV5-1 and TRBJ2-7; tentative D call: TRBD1 (6 bases). The CDR3 spans 15 residues. From germline, CDR1 is SGHRS and CDR2 YFSETQ. Trimming shortened V by 0 bases and J by 0 bases, and 10 bases separated the two germline ends.

As for this clone: One end of the junction fails to match germline, which may point to a read error. CDR3 region: CASSLGSGRAPGEQFF. The CDR3 DNA sequence: TGTGCCAGCAGTTTAGGTAGCGGGAGGGCCCCTGGTGAGCAGTTCTTC. V usage is TRBV7-9 and J usage is TRBJ2-1; 11 positions match TRBD2. The CDR3 totals 16 residues. The germline V gene has CDR1 SEHNR and CDR2 FQNEAQ (reference sequence).

The genes are TRBV7-9 and TRBJ2-5; 7 positions agree with TRBD2. TRBJ2-7 matches the DNA end more closely, so the J call is doubtful. The CDR3 is 14 amino acids. CDR1 and CDR2 from the germline V gene are SEHNR and FQNEAQ (reference sequence). This CDR3 reads CASSLAGGSDEQYF. The CDR3 DNA follows: TGTGCCAGCAGCTTAGCGGGAGGGTCAGACGAGCAGTACTTC.

V and J are TRBV2 and TRBJ1-3; a weak D match, TRBD1 (5 bases). Germline loops: CDR1 SNHLY, CDR2 FYNNEI. V lost 3 bases to trimming and J lost 0 bases, with 12 bases between them. This CDR3 is 16 amino acids long. CDR3 coding DNA: TGTGCCAGCAGTGACGGGGGTCGGTCCTCTGGAAACACCATATATTTT. Protein product: CASSDGGRSSGNTIYF. Drawing the rest from reference TRBV2 and TRBJ1-3, the complete variable domain is EPEVTQTPSHQVTQMGQEVILRCVPISNHLYFYWYRQILGQKVEFLVSFYNNEISEKSEIFDDQFSVERPDGSNFTLKIRSTKLEDSAMYFCASSDGGRSSGNTIYFGEGSWLTVV.

The chain has TRBV2 and TRBJ1-6, with D uncertain. Germline lookup yields CDR1 SNHLY and CDR2 FYNNEI. The CDR3 spans 13 residues. V lost 10 bases and J lost 7, with 14 bases in between. CDR3 amino acids: CATPSGPNSPLHF. CDR3 coding DNA: TGTGCCACCCCATCAGGCCCCAATTCACCCCTCCACTTT.

The chain has TRBV28 and TRBJ2-2; D possibly corresponds to TRBD2 (6 bases). Germline V gene data show CDR1 as MDHEN and CDR2 as SYDVKM. Trimming cost V 5 bases and J 2 bases, with 15 bases left between them. This CDR3 has 16 amino acids. The CDR3, as DNA: TGTGCCAGCAGTCCCCAGACTAGTTCAAACACCGGGGAGCTGTTTTTT. Translation: CASSPQTSSNTGELFF. The full variable domain, in which reference TRBV28 and TRBJ2-2 provide the parts outside the CDR3, is DVKVTQSSRYLVKRTGEKVFLECVQDMDHENMFWYRQDPGLGLRLIYFSYDVKMKEKGDIPEGYSVSREKKERFSLILESASTNQTSMYLCASSPQTSSNTGELFFGEGSRLTVL.

This chain joins TRBV18 and TRBJ2-2; D uncertain. Germline lookup yields CDR1 KGHSH and CDR2 LQKENI. This CDR3 is 12 amino acids long. Trimming pared 3 bases from V and 3 bases from J, leaving 2 bases between. CDR3 in amino acids: CASSPDTGELFF. In DNA, the CDR3 is TGTGCCAGCTCACCCGACACCGGGGAGCTGTTTTTT.

The chain employs TRBV29-1 and TRBJ1-1, with a tentative D call TRBD1 (5 bases). This CDR3 spans 13 amino acids. CDR1 and CDR2 (germline): SQVTM, ANQGSEA. Trimming removed 3 bases at V and 0 bases at J, with 8 bases between. CDR3 in DNA: TGCAGCGTTGAGGGGCAGCTGAACACTGAAGCTTTCTTT. Translation: CSVEGQLNTEAFF. Full variable domain (outside the CDR3, taken from reference TRBV29-1 and TRBJ1-1): SAVISQKPSRDICQRGTSLTIQCQVDSQVTMMFWYRQQPGQSLTLIATANQGSEATYESGFVIDKFPISRPNLTFSTLTVSNMSPEDSSIYLCSVEGQLNTEAFFGQGTRLTVV.

The gene calls are TRBV10-3 and TRBJ1-5, with 11 bases fitting TRBD1. The CDR3 has 15 amino acids. The V segment lost 1 base and the J segment 6 bases; nucleotides outside the gene matches: 2. CDR1 ENHRY and CDR2 SYGVKD come from the germline V gene. CDR3 DNA sequence: TGTGCCATCAGTGAGTTGGGGACAGGGGGTCAGCCCCAGCATTTT. It is translated as CAISELGTGGQPQHF.

The chain combines TRBV29-1 with TRBJ1-1; 9 bases map to TRBD1. This CDR3 region has 12 residues. Germline V lookup: CDR1 SQVTM, CDR2 ANQGSEA. Trimming cost V 7 bases and J 4 bases; bases outside gene matches: 4. The CDR3 region has the DNA TGCAGCGGGGGACAGGGTTCCACTGAAGCTTTCTTT. As protein: CSGGQGSTEAFF.

The chain couples TRBV7-8 to TRBJ2-7; tentatively, D is TRBD1 (7 bases). From germline, CDR1 is SGHVS and CDR2 FQNEAQ. CDR3 length equals 14 residues. V lost 7 bases, J lost 2 bases, and 15 bases lay in between. The CDR3 sequence is CASTPTGRTYEQYF. The CDR3 nucleotides read TGTGCCAGCACCCCGACAGGGAGGACCTACGAGCAGTACTTC.

Of note for this clone: Sequence at one end of the junction differs from germline and may be a read error. This sample also contains other DNA sequences that code for the same CDR3. The V gene is TRBV19, the J gene TRBJ1-6; a possible D gene is TRBD1 (6 bases). The CDR3 consists of 14 residues. CDR1 LNHDA and CDR2 SQIVND come from the germline V gene (reference sequence). CDR3 in DNA: TGTGCCAGTAGTTTGGACAGAAATAATTCCCCCCTCCACTTT. Encoded protein: CASSLDRNNSPLHF. Based on the CDR3 plus reference TRBV19 and TRBJ1-6, the full variable domain is DGGITQSPKYLFRKEGQNVTLSCEQNLNHDAMYWYRQDPGQGLRLIYYSQIVNDFQKGDIAEGYSVSREKKESFPLTVTSAQKNPTAFYLCASSLDRNNSPLHFGNGTRLTVT.

The V call is TRBV4-3, the J call TRBJ1-4; D gene unclear. Germline values: CDR1 LGHNA, CDR2 YSLEER. V lost 4 bases and J 6 bases, leaving 18 bases between the germline ends. This CDR3 has 16 residues. CDR3 sequence (DNA): TGCGCCAGCAGCCCCTGGCGCGGCGGGTGGCATGAAAAACTGTTTTTT. Translation gives CASSPWRGGWHEKLFF.

The table lists this clone with a few counts. The chain is built from TRBV13 and TRBJ2-5, with TRBD1 as a possible D gene (5 bases). Germline assignment: CDR1 PRHDT and CDR2 FYEKMQ (reference sequence). Trimming took 1 base from V and 1 from J, leaving 19 bases between them. CDR3 length: 18 amino acids. As DNA, the CDR3 is TGTGCCAGCAGCTTAGTAGGGCTAGTCGGTAGGGGCCAAGAGACCCAGTACTTC. The encoded protein is CASSLVGLVGRGQETQYF. Supplemented by reference TRBV13 and TRBJ2-5, the full variable domain reads AAGVIQSPRHLIKEKRETATLKCYPIPRHDTVYWYQQGPGQDPQFLISFYEKMQSDKGSIPDRFSAQQFSDYHSELNMSSLELGDSALYFCASSLVGLVGRGQETQYFGPGTRLLVL.

This clone turned up a few times. The chain combines TRBV6-6 with TRBJ1-5; TRBD1 matches at 7 bases. CDR3 length: 14 residues. Per germline, CDR1 MNHNY and CDR2 SVGAGI (reference sequence). J gave up 3 bases and V 6 bases, and 5 bases lay outside the gene matches. In DNA, the CDR3 is TGTGCCAGCAGCGATACAGGGGACAATCAGCCCCAGCATTTT. As protein: CASSDTGDNQPQHF.

This sequence joins TRBV5-8 and TRBJ1-1, with 10 nucleotides matching TRBD1. Looked up from germline, CDR1 is SGHTS and CDR2 is YDEGEE. CDR3 size: 15 residues. The V segment lost 4 bases and the J segment 1 base; nucleotides outside the gene matches: 4. The CDR3 DNA follows: TGTGCCAGCAGCCAGGGGGACAGGGGGAACACTGAAGCTTTCTTT. This encodes CASSQGDRGNTEAFF.

This clone was picked up one time. The chain recombines TRBV28 with TRBJ2-1; 9 bases agree with TRBD2. This CDR3 has 14 amino acids. The V and J ends lost 6 bases and 6 bases, in that order; junction bases with no gene match: 6. Germline CDR1 MDHEN, CDR2 SYDVKM. This CDR3 is CASSLSGSSNEQFF. The CDR3 DNA sequence: TGTGCCAGCAGCCTTAGCGGGAGTTCCAATGAGCAGTTCTTC.

The genes are TRBV13 and TRBJ1-2; 7 bases align to TRBD1. Germline V gene data show CDR1 as PRHDT and CDR2 as FYEKMQ (reference sequence). The CDR3 runs 15 residues. Trimming took 1 base from V and 1 from J; bases not matched to a gene: 3. CDR3 residues: CASSLAGGGNYGYTF. CDR3 nucleotide sequence: TGTGCCAGCAGCTTAGCAGGGGGTGGTAACTATGGCTACACCTTC.

This clone was found a few times. The junction departs from the called germline gene at one end, perhaps through a read error. J is TRBJ1-4 and V is TRBV7-9; D is undetermined. From germline, CDR1 is SEHNR and CDR2 FQNEAQ (reference sequence). This CDR3 is built from 12 residues. The CDR3 DNA sequence: TGTTCCAGCAGGTTCCTGAATGAAAAACTGTTTTTT. Its protein product is CSSRFLNEKLFF.

This clone was seen more than once but under ten times. In DNA, the CDR3 is TGTGCCAGCACCGGGCCGGGGGAGCAGTACTTC. Its translation is CASTGPGEQYF. The rearrangement links TRBV6-1 to TRBJ2-7, with D possibly being TRBD2 (5 bases). CDR3 length: 11 residues. CDR1 is MNHNS, CDR2 SASEGT, per germline. The V end lost 7 bases, the J end lost 7 bases, and 11 bases lay between the germline ends.

This clone was observed a handful of times. The chain has TRBV10-3 and TRBJ1-5; D is perhaps TRBD1 (6 bases). Germline loops: CDR1 ENHRY, CDR2 SYGVKD. CDR3 size: 13 residues. Trimming stripped 10 bases from V and 6 bases from J, with 16 bases between. The CDR3 nucleotides are TGTGCCACAAACAGGGTTTCGGGTCAGCCCCAGCATTTT. The encoded protein is CATNRVSGQPQHF.

This rearrangement joins TRBV4-1 to TRBJ1-4, with 7 bases lining up with TRBD1. The CDR3 is 16 residues long. Germline V lookup: CDR1 MGHRA, CDR2 YSYEKL. The V gene end was trimmed by 3 bases and the J gene end by 4 bases; junction bases not matched to a gene: 8. The CDR3 protein is CASSHRQGRGNEKLFF. The CDR3 bases are TGCGCCAGCAGCCACCGACAGGGTCGGGGTAATGAAAAACTGTTTTTT.